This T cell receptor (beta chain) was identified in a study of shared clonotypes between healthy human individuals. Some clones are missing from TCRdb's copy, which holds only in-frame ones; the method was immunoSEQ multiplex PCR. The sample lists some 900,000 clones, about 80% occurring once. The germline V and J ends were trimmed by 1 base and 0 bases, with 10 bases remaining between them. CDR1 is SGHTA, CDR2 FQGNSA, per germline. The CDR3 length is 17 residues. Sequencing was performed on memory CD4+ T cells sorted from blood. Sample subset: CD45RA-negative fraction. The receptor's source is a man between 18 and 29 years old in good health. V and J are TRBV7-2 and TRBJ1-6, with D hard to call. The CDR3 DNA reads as TGTGCCAGCAGCTTAGATAGTGGGAGCTCCTATAATTCACCCCTCCACTTT. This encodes CASSLDSGSSYNSPLHF. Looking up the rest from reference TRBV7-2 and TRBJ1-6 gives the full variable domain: GAGVSQSPSNKVTEKGKDVELRCDPISGHTALYWYRQSLGQGLEFLIYFQGNSAPDKSGLPSDRFSAERTGGSVSTLTIQRTQQEDSAVYLCASSLDSGSSYNSPLHFGNGTRLTVT.